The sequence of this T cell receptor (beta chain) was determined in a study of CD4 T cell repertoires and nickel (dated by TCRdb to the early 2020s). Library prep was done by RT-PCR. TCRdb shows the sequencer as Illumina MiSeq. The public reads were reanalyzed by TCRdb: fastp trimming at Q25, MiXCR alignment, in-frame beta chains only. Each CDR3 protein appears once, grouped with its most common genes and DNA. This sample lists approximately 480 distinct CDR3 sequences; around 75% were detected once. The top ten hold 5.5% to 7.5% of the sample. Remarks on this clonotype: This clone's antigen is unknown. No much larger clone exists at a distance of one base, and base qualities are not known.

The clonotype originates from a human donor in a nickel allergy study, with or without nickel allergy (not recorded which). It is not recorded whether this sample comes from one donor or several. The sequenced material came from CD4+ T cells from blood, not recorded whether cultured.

The CDR3 is CASSGQGIEKLFF. In nucleotides, the sequence is TGTGCCAGCAGTGGACAGGGGATTGAAAAACTGTTTTTT. This receptor chain uses TRBV28 and TRBJ1-4; a stretch of 9 junction bases matches TRBD1. CDR3 length: 13 amino acids, cysteine to phenylalanine. The DNA shown is the 39-base CDR3, in frame from base 1. V is trimmed back by 5 bases and J by 7 bases, and the junction contains 2 bases that no gene match accounts for. The germline V gene sets CDR1 to MDHEN and CDR2 to SYDVKM.